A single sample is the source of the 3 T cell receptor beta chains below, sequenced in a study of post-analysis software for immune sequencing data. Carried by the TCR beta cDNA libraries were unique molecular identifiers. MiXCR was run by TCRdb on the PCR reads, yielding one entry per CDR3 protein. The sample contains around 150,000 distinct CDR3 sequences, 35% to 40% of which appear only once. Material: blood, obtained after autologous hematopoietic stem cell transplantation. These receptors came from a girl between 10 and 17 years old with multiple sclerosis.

The CDR3 nucleotides read TGCAGTGCTAGACCCTGGGGGGGTGAGCAGTTCTTC. This sequence encodes CSARPWGGEQFF. V gene TRBV20-1 combines with J gene TRBJ2-1; the match to TRBD2 covers 7 bases. This CDR3 is 12 amino acids long. Germline CDR1 DFQATT, CDR2 SNEGSKA (reference sequence). Trimming removed 2 bases from V and 9 bases from J; junction bases left unmatched: 4.

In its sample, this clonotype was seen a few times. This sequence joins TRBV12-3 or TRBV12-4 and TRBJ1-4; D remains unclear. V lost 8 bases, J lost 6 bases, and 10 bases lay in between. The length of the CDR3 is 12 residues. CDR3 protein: CASRGEYEKLFF. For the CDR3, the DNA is TGTGCCAGCCGGGGAGAGTATGAAAAACTGTTTTTT.

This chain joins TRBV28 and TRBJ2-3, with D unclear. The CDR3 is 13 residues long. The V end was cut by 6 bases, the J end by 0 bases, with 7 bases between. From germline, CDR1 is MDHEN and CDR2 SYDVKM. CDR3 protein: CASSRASTDTQYF. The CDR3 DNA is TGTGCCAGCAGCCGTGCTAGCACAGATACGCAGTATTTT.